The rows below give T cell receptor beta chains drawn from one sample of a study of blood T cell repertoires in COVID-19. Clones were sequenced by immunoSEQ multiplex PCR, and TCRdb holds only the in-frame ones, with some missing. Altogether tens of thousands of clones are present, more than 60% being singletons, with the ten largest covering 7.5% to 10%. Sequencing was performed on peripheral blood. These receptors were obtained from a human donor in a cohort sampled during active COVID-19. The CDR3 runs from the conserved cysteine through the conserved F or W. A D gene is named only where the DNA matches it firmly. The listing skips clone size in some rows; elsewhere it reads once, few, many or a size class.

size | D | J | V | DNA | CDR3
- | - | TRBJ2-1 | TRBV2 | TGTGCCAGCAGTGAATGGGCGGGGAGCCCTGAGCAGTTCTTC | CASSEWAGSPEQFF
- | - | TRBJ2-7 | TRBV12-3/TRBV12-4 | TGTGCCAGCAGTTTGGACACAGCCTACGAGCAGTACTTC | CASSLDTAYEQYF
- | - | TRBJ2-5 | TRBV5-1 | TGCGCCAGCAGCTTGGTTCTAGGAGGGGAGACCCAGTACTTC | CASSLVLGGETQYF
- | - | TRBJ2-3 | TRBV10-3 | TGTGCCATCAGTGAGCGGGGTCTCGGCACAGATACGCAGTATTTT | CAISERGLGTDTQYF
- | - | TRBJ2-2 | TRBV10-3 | TGTGCCATCAGAACCGGGACAATGAACACCGGGGAGCTGTTTTTT | CAIRTGTMNTGELFF
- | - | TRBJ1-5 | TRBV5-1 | TGCGCCAGCAGCAAAGAGATAGGAGGGCCCCAGCATTTT | CASSKEIGGPQHF
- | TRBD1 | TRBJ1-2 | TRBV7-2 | TGTGCCAGCAGCCAATTCCAGGGGGCTTGGGGCTACACCTTC | CASSQFQGAWGYTF
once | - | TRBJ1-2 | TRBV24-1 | TGTGCCACCAGTGATGCAGGGAGGGACTATGGCTACACCTTC | CATSDAGRDYGYTF
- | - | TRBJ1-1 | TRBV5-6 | TGTGCCAGCAGCTTGGGCGGGGGGGCTCCGGACACTGAAGCTTTCTTT | CASSLGGGAPDTEAFF
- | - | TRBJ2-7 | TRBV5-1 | TGCGCCAGCAGCGGGGACAAGGTCTACGAGCAGTACTTC | CASSGDKVYEQYF
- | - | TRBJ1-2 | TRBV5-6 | TGTGCCAGCAGCGCCGCACAGGGACATCTGGACTATGGCTACACCTTC | CASSAAQGHLDYGYTF
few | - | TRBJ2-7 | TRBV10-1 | TGCGCCAGCAGTGGGTCGCCGGAGGCGCGGGAGCAGTACTTC | CASSGSPEAREQYF
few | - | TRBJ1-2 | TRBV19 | TGTGCCAGTACCCAGGGCTCAATCTATGGCTACACCTTC | CASTQGSIYGYTF
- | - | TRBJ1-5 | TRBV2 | TGTGCCAGCAGGTCAGCGAAGGTTAGCAATCAGCCCCAGCATTTT | CASRSAKVSNQPQHF
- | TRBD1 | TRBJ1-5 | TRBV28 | TGTGCCTCGGGGGACAGGGTAACCAGACAGCCCCAGCATTTT | CASGDRVTRQPQHF
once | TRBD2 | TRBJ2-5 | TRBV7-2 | TGTGCCAGCAGCTTAGAAGCGGGGGGGATCCGGGGGACCCAGTACTTC | CASSLEAGGIRGTQYF
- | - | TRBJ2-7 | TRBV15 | TGTGCCACCAGCAGAGATACAGTCTCCTACGAGCAGTACTTC | CATSRDTVSYEQYF
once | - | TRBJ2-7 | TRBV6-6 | TGTGCCAGCAGTTCTTCAGGGGGGCCTGCCTACGAGCAGTACTTC | CASSSSGGPAYEQYF
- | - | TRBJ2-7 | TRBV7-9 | TGTGCCAGCAGCCCCTACTCCGGGACTCGTGGCGAGCAGTACTTC | CASSPYSGTRGEQYF
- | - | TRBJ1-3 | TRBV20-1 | TGCAGTGCTAGTTTAGGGGAAAGTGGAAACACCATATATTTT | CSASLGESGNTIYF
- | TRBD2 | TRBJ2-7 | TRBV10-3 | TGTGCCATCAGTGAGTCGAAGGGACTAGCGGAGCAGTACTTC | CAISESKGLAEQYF
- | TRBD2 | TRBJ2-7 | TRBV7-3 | TGTGCCAGCAGCCCCGGGCGGGGGTCCTACGAGCAGTACTTC | CASSPGRGSYEQYF
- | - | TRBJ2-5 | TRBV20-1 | TGCTCCCCCGCGGGGTTAGAGACCCAGTACTTC | CSPAGLETQYF
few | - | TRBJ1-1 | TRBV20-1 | TGCAGTGCTAGTTTAGCCGGGAAGAACACTGAAGCTTTCTTT | CSASLAGKNTEAFF
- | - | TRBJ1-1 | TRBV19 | TGTGCCAGTAGTCTACGAGGGGGGGGGACTGAAGCTTTCTTT | CASSLRGGGTEAFF